This paragraph covers one T cell receptor beta chain sequence. Its antigen remains unidentified. This sample is drawn from a study of T cells expressing NK-cell markers. Background on the study: Sorted CD3+CD56-NKG2C+, CD3+CD56+NKG2C- and CD3+CD56+NKG2C+ T cells were the source of the TCR beta repertoires.

This CDR3 is built from 11 residues. Germline V CDR1 and CDR2: SGHVS, FQNEAQ. Study-wide points: The study did not resolve the HCMV specificity of expanded NKG2C+ T cell clones. In 5 to 7 donors, dominant CD3+CD56+NKG2C+ clones formed roughly 1.0-7.5% of CD8+ cells.

TCRdb re-called the 5' RACE reads; one entry per CDR3 protein, DNA not given. This listing includes some 390,000 distinct CDR3 sequences. Sequenced input: blood T cells: a sorted CD56 or NKG2C T cell subset, CD4+ or CD8+ T cells, or bulk PBMC T cells (not recorded which). The chain joins TRBV7-8 to TRBJ2-1; TCRdb's assignment of TRBD1 cannot be checked, as there is no DNA. The clonotype originates from a woman aged 45-65 years in good health. CDR3 loop: CASSPGSEQFF.